Listed below are T cell receptor beta chains from one sample, sequenced in a study of cytomegalovirus exposure and HLA in healthy donors. Here immunoSEQ multiplex PCR was the method, and the copy in TCRdb shows in-frame clones only, minus some. The sample has approximately 190,000 clones, around four fifths seen once; the top ten hold under 7.5%. Sample: PBMCs. These receptors were collected from a man aged 18 to 29 in good health and CMV-seropositive. The CDR3 runs from the conserved cysteine through the conserved F or W. A D gene is named only where the DNA matches it firmly. The size field is filled for only some rows; it gives once, few, many or a size class.

J gene: TRBJ1-2; D gene: TRBD1; clone size: once; V gene: TRBV5-6; CDR3 protein: CASSIRDRGRMGANYGYTF; CDR3 DNA: TGTGCCAGCAGCATCCGGGACAGGGGTAGGATGGGGGCTAACTATGGCTACACCTTC
J gene: TRBJ2-3; D gene: TRBD1; clone size: NA; V gene: TRBV6-6; CDR3 protein: CASKPGQVTDTQYF; CDR3 DNA: TGTGCCAGCAAACCGGGACAGGTGACAGATACGCAGTATTTT
J gene: TRBJ2-2; D gene: TRBD2; clone size: NA; V gene: TRBV27; CDR3 protein: CASSPAGAKAGELFF; CDR3 DNA: TGTGCCAGCAGTCCAGCGGGAGCGAAGGCCGGGGAGCTGTTTTTT
J gene: TRBJ2-1; D gene: TRBD2; clone size: once; V gene: TRBV4-3; CDR3 protein: CASSQGLLTSGRGDEQFF; CDR3 DNA: TGCGCCAGCAGCCAAGGTCTATTGACTAGCGGGAGGGGTGATGAGCAGTTCTTC
J gene: TRBJ2-1; D gene: TRBD1; clone size: NA; V gene: TRBV28; CDR3 protein: CASSAPGTGGFF; CDR3 DNA: TGTGCCAGCAGTGCCCCCGGGACAGGGGGGTTCTTC
J gene: TRBJ1-1; D gene: TRBD1; clone size: NA; V gene: TRBV27; CDR3 protein: CASSSRIDRVNTEAFF; CDR3 DNA: TGTGCCAGCAGTTCCCGAATCGACAGGGTGAACACTGAAGCTTTCTTT
J gene: TRBJ1-3; D gene: TRBD1; clone size: NA; V gene: TRBV28; CDR3 protein: CASRQTGDGNTIYF; CDR3 DNA: TGTGCCAGCAGACAGACAGGGGACGGAAACACCATATATTTT
J gene: TRBJ1-2; D gene: NA; clone size: NA; V gene: TRBV19; CDR3 protein: CASSISGKDGYTF; CDR3 DNA: TGTGCCAGTAGTATTTCGGGAAAGGATGGCTACACCTTC
J gene: TRBJ1-2; D gene: NA; clone size: NA; V gene: TRBV29-1; CDR3 protein: CSVEVRSQGNYGYTF; CDR3 DNA: TGCAGCGTTGAAGTAAGATCGCAGGGAAACTATGGCTACACCTTC
J gene: TRBJ1-2; D gene: NA; clone size: NA; V gene: TRBV19; CDR3 protein: CASSIDWRLVTYGYTF; CDR3 DNA: TGTGCCAGTAGTATAGATTGGCGGCTGGTCACCTATGGCTACACCTTC
J gene: TRBJ2-3; D gene: NA; clone size: once; V gene: TRBV7-3; CDR3 protein: CASSLPPGGQSTDTQYF; CDR3 DNA: TGTGCCAGCAGCCTCCCCCCCGGTGGACAGAGCACAGATACGCAGTATTTT
J gene: TRBJ2-7; D gene: NA; clone size: NA; V gene: TRBV5-6; CDR3 protein: CASINRGYEQYF; CDR3 DNA: TGTGCCAGCATTAATAGGGGTTACGAGCAGTACTTC
J gene: TRBJ1-2; D gene: TRBD1; clone size: NA; V gene: TRBV19; CDR3 protein: CASSTRPGQGAAGYTF; CDR3 DNA: TGTGCCAGTAGTACCCGGCCCGGACAGGGAGCGGCTGGCTACACCTTC
J gene: TRBJ1-1; D gene: NA; clone size: NA; V gene: TRBV27; CDR3 protein: CASREQGRTEAFF; CDR3 DNA: TGTGCCAGCAGGGAACAGGGTAGAACTGAAGCTTTCTTT
J gene: TRBJ1-2; D gene: NA; clone size: NA; V gene: TRBV7-2; CDR3 protein: CASSLAGRGHGYTF; CDR3 DNA: TGTGCCAGCAGCTTAGCGGGCAGGGGCCATGGCTACACCTTC
J gene: TRBJ2-2; D gene: TRBD2; clone size: NA; V gene: TRBV6-4; CDR3 protein: CASSDPAGGGTGELFF; CDR3 DNA: TGTGCCAGCAGTGACCCAGCGGGAGGAGGCACCGGGGAGCTGTTTTTT
J gene: TRBJ2-7; D gene: NA; clone size: NA; V gene: TRBV19; CDR3 protein: CASSPGRSYEQYF; CDR3 DNA: TGTGCCAGTAGTCCGGGGAGATCCTACGAGCAGTACTTC
J gene: TRBJ1-4; D gene: NA; clone size: NA; V gene: TRBV6-5; CDR3 protein: CASSYSSARGEKLFF; CDR3 DNA: TGTGCCAGCAGTTACTCATCGGCCAGGGGTGAAAAACTGTTTTTT
J gene: TRBJ2-3; D gene: NA; clone size: NA; V gene: TRBV11-3; CDR3 protein: CASSSGTRDTQYF; CDR3 DNA: TGTGCCAGCAGCTCAGGTACCAGGGATACGCAGTATTTT
J gene: TRBJ2-7; D gene: TRBD2; clone size: NA; V gene: TRBV28; CDR3 protein: CASSDVSGTSYEQYF; CDR3 DNA: TGTGCCAGCAGTGACGTTAGCGGGACCTCCTACGAGCAGTACTTC
J gene: TRBJ2-6; D gene: TRBD2; clone size: few; V gene: TRBV5-1; CDR3 protein: CASSFGDPGGSGANVLTF; CDR3 DNA: TGCGCCAGCAGCTTTGGAGACCCGGGAGGCTCTGGGGCCAACGTCCTGACTTTC
J gene: TRBJ2-1; D gene: NA; clone size: NA; V gene: TRBV28; CDR3 protein: CASRLRDWSEQFF; CDR3 DNA: TGTGCCAGCAGATTGCGGGACTGGAGTGAGCAGTTCTTC
J gene: TRBJ2-1; D gene: NA; clone size: NA; V gene: TRBV15; CDR3 protein: CATTRGASPLSSEQFF; CDR3 DNA: TGTGCCACCACCCGGGGGGCCAGCCCCCTGAGCTCTGAGCAGTTCTTC
J gene: TRBJ2-7; D gene: TRBD2; clone size: NA; V gene: TRBV6-6; CDR3 protein: CASSRASGFSYEQYF; CDR3 DNA: TGTGCCAGCAGCCGAGCTAGCGGTTTCTCCTACGAGCAGTACTTC
J gene: TRBJ1-5; D gene: NA; clone size: NA; V gene: TRBV7-8; CDR3 protein: CASSLGGDYQPQHF; CDR3 DNA: TGTGCCAGCAGCTTAGGAGGGGACTATCAGCCCCAGCATTTT
J gene: TRBJ2-6; D gene: NA; clone size: NA; V gene: TRBV5-1; CDR3 protein: CASSFNRVGANVLTF; CDR3 DNA: TGCGCCAGCAGCTTTAACAGGGTTGGGGCCAACGTCCTGACTTTC
J gene: TRBJ2-7; D gene: TRBD1; clone size: NA; V gene: TRBV6-6; CDR3 protein: CASRLRQGWDEQYF; CDR3 DNA: TGTGCCAGCAGACTCCGACAGGGGTGGGACGAGCAGTACTTC
J gene: TRBJ2-7; D gene: NA; clone size: once; V gene: TRBV27; CDR3 protein: CASSWSANSYEQYF; CDR3 DNA: TGTGCCAGCAGTTGGAGCGCCAACTCCTACGAGCAGTACTTC
J gene: TRBJ2-1; D gene: TRBD2; clone size: NA; V gene: TRBV7-3; CDR3 protein: CASSRGTTLGNEQFF; CDR3 DNA: TGTGCCAGCAGCCGCGGGACTACCCTCGGGAATGAGCAGTTCTTC
J gene: TRBJ1-2; D gene: TRBD1; clone size: NA; V gene: TRBV10-3; CDR3 protein: CAIRGQGFGYTF; CDR3 DNA: TGTGCCATCCGGGGACAGGGATTTGGCTACACCTTC
J gene: TRBJ2-7; D gene: NA; clone size: once; V gene: TRBV19; CDR3 protein: CASSMGQGTSEQYF; CDR3 DNA: TGTGCCAGTAGTATGGGGCAGGGGACGAGCGAGCAGTACTTC
J gene: TRBJ2-4; D gene: NA; clone size: NA; V gene: TRBV9; CDR3 protein: CASSPRDAEGGLGIQYF; CDR3 DNA: TGTGCCAGCAGCCCTCGGGACGCCGAGGGAGGTCTGGGCATTCAGTACTTC
J gene: TRBJ2-3; D gene: TRBD1; clone size: NA; V gene: TRBV18; CDR3 protein: CASSPPGTGASPDTQYF; CDR3 DNA: TGTGCCAGCTCACCACCGGGGACAGGGGCCTCTCCAGATACGCAGTATTTT
J gene: TRBJ2-7; D gene: NA; clone size: once; V gene: TRBV27; CDR3 protein: CATKRQGYYEQYF; CDR3 DNA: TGTGCCACCAAGAGGCAGGGGTACTACGAGCAGTACTTC
J gene: TRBJ1-4; D gene: TRBD1; clone size: NA; V gene: TRBV19; CDR3 protein: CASSTDRGLGEKLFF; CDR3 DNA: TGTGCCAGTAGTACCGACAGGGGGCTCGGAGAAAAACTGTTTTTT
J gene: TRBJ2-7; D gene: TRBD2; clone size: many; V gene: TRBV29-1; CDR3 protein: CSAGLAYEQYF; CDR3 DNA: TGCAGCGCGGGACTAGCCTACGAGCAGTACTTC
J gene: TRBJ2-7; D gene: TRBD1; clone size: NA; V gene: TRBV30; CDR3 protein: CAWSTGTGVYEQYF; CDR3 DNA: TGTGCCTGGTCTACCGGGACAGGGGTCTACGAGCAGTACTTC
J gene: TRBJ2-2; D gene: NA; clone size: few; V gene: TRBV6-1; CDR3 protein: CASSEVETGELFF; CDR3 DNA: TGTGCCAGCAGTGAAGTGGAGACCGGGGAGCTGTTTTTT
J gene: TRBJ2-5; D gene: NA; clone size: NA; V gene: TRBV6-6; CDR3 protein: CASTPSGEETQYF; CDR3 DNA: TGTGCCAGCACCCCTTCCGGTGAGGAGACCCAGTACTTC
J gene: TRBJ2-3; D gene: NA; clone size: once; V gene: TRBV7-2; CDR3 protein: CASSLWPGEGVTQYF; CDR3 DNA: TGTGCCAGCAGCTTATGGCCGGGTGAGGGCGTTACGCAGTATTTT
J gene: TRBJ2-7; D gene: TRBD2; clone size: NA; V gene: TRBV19; CDR3 protein: CASSPAGAYEQYF; CDR3 DNA: TGTGCCAGTAGCCCCGCGGGAGCCTACGAGCAGTACTTC